The clone carrying this T cell receptor beta chain was seen a handful of times. This record comes from a study of blood T cell repertoires in COVID-19. About the research overall: The origin of the acute and convalescent COVID-19 samples was the United States, Italy and Spain. The cDNA or gDNA used as material had been derived from T cells, B-cell-depleted T cells, or PBMCs.

Under the authors' procedure: Reference gene primer amplification yielded estimated nucleated cell counts. Produced via immunoSEQ multiplex PCR; TCRdb's table is partial and in-frame only. The D gene and trimming were derived from the DNA, and the V and J assignments and clone size from that table. The sample includes about 380,000 clones, more than 70% of them seen just once. The sequence derives from a man aged 40-50 years with acute or convalescent COVID-19. The sequenced material came from peripheral blood.

The CDR3 DNA reads as TGTGCCAGCAAGCTAGCGGGAGGAGCCGAGCAGTACTTC. Translated: CASKLAGGAEQYF. The rearrangement uses TRBV3-1 (or the pseudogene TRBV3-2) and TRBJ2-7; 11 nucleotides align to TRBD2. Germline CDR1 reads LGHDT; CDR2 reads YNNKEL (reference sequence). The length of the CDR3 is 13 residues. V trimming: 7 bases; J trimming: 6 bases; junction bases outside the gene matches: 5.